The entry below describes one T cell receptor beta chain. As yet, its antigen is unknown. Only in-frame clones appear in the TCRdb table, and some are missing; sequencing was by immunoSEQ multiplex PCR. The table has 30,000 to 40,000 clones, 75% to 85% seen once. This record belongs to a study of a mutant IDH1 vaccine in newly diagnosed glioma. Study-wide background: The sex distribution of treated patients was approximately 62% male and roughly 40% female, with a mean age of 40.4 years.

Documented time point: week 5, during vaccination. What each vaccine dose contained was 300 ug of mutant IDH1 20-mer peptide, accompanied by topical imiquimod. The sequencing used PBMCs, collected from a glioma patient whose treatment included an IDH1 peptide vaccine. This clonotype was obtained from a middle-aged man with glioma.

The CDR3 nucleotides read TGTGCCAGCAGCTCGAACGGGGACAATGAGCAGTTCTTC. This sequence encodes CASSSNGDNEQFF. V is TRBV7-9 and J is TRBJ2-1; perhaps TRBD2 as D (5 bases). V was cut by 4 bases and J by 5 bases, with 9 bases left in between. The V gene's germline CDR1 is SEHNR and CDR2 FQNEAQ (reference sequence). The CDR3 extends over 13 amino acids.